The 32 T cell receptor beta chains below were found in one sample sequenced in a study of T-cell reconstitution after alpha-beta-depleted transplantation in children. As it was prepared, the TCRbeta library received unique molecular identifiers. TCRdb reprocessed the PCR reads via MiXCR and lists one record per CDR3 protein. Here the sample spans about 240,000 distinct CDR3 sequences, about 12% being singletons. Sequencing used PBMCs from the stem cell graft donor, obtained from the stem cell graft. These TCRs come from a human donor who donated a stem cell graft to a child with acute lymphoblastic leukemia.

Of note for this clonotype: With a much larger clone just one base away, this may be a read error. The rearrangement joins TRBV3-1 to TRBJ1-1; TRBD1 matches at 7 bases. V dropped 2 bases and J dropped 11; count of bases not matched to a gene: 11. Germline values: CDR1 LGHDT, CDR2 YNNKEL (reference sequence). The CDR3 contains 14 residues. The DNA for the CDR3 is TGTGCCAGCAGCCAACTGGAGGGGGCGTCTCCGGCTTTCTTT. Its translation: CASSQLEGASPAFF.

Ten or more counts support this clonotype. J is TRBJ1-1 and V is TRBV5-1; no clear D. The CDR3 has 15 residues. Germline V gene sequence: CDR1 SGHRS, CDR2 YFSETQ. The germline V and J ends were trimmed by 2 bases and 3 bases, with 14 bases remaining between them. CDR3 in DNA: TGCGCCAGCAGCTTTAACGGGGTAGCAGACACTGAAGCTTTCTTT. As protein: CASSFNGVADTEAFF.

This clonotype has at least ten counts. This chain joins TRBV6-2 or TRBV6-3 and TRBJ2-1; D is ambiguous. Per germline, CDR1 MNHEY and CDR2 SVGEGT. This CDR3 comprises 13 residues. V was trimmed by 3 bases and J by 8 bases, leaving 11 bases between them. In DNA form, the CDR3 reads TGTGCCAGCAGTTATCCAACCGGGCATGAGCAGTTCTTC. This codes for CASSYPTGHEQFF.

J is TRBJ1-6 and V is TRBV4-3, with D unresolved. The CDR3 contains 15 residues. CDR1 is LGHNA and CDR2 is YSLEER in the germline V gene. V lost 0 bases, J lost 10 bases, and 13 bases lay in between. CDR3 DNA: TGCGCCAGCAGCCAAGACCAGACGGTGGGCTCACCCCTCCACTTT. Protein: CASSQDQTVGSPLHF.

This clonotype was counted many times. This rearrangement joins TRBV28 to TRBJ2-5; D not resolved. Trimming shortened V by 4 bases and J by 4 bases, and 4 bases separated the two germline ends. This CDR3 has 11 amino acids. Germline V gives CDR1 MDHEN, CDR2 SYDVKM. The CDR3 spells CASSSRETQYF. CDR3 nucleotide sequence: TGTGCCAGCAGTTCCAGAGAGACCCAGTACTTC.

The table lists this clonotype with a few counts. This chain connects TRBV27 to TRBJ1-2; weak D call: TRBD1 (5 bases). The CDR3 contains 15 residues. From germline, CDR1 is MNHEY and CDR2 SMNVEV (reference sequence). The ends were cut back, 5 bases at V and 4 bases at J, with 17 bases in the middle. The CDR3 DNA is TGTGCCAGCAGTACTCCGGGAAGGGACCGCTATGGCTACACCTTC. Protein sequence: CASSTPGRDRYGYTF.

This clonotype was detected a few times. CDR3 bases: TGCAGCGTTGAAAGCCAGGGGGACGGTGAGGAGACCCAGTACTTC. Its translation: CSVESQGDGEETQYF. J is TRBJ2-5 and V is TRBV29-1; 7 bases fit TRBD1. Germline CDR1 SQVTM, CDR2 ANQGSEA. J lost 5 bases, V lost 2 bases, and 11 bases had no gene match. This CDR3 contains 15 residues.

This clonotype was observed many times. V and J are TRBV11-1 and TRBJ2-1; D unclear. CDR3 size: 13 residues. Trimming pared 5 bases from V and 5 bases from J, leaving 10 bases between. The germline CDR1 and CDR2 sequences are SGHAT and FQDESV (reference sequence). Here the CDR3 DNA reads TGTGCCAGCAGCCAAGGACCCCACAATGAGCAGTTCTTC. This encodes CASSQGPHNEQFF.

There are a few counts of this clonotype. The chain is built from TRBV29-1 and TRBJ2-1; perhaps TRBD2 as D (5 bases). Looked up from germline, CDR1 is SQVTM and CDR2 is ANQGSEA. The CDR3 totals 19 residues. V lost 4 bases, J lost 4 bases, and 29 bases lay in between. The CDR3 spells CSVGVREYFGVLHYNEQFF. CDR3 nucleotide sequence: TGCAGCGTTGGAGTTAGGGAGTACTTTGGAGTACTCCATTACAATGAGCAGTTCTTC.

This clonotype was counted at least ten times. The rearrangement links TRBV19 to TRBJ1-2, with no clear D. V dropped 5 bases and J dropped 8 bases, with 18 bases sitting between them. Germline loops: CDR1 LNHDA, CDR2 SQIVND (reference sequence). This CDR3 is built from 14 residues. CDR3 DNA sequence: TGTGCCAGTAGTTTCGAGGGCCTCCTCGGGGGCTACACCTTC. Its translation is CASSFEGLLGGYTF.

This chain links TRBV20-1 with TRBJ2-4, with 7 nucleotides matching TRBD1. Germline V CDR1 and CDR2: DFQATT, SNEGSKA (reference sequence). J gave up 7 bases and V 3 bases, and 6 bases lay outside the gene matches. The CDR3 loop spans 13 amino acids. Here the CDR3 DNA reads TGCAGTGCTAGTCCGACAGGGCCCAACATTCAGTACTTC. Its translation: CSASPTGPNIQYF.

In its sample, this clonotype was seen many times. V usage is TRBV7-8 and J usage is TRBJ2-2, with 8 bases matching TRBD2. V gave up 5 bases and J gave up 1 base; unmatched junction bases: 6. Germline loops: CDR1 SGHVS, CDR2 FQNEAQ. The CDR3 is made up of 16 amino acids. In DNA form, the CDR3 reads TGTGCCAGCAGCCGACTTAGCGGGGTGAACACCGGGGAGCTGTTTTTT. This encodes CASSRLSGVNTGELFF.

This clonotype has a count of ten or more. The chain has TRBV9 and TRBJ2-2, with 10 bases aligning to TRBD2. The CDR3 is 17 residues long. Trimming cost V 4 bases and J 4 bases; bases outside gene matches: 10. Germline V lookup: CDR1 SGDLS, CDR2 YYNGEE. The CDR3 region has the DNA TGTGCCAGCAGCCTCCAAGCGGGAGGGCCGGGCACCGGGGAGCTGTTTTTT. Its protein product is CASSLQAGGPGTGELFF.

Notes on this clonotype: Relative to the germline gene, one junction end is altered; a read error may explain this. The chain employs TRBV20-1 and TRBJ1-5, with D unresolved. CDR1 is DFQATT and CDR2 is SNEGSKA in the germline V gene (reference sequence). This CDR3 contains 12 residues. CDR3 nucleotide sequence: TGCAGTGCTACACTCGGGGATCAGCTCCAGCATTTT. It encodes CSATLGDQLQHF.

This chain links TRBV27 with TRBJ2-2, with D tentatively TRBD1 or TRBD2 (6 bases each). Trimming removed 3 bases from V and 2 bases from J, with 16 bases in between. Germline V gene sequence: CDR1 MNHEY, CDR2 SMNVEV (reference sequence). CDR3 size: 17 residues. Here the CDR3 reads CASSLRTGGFNTGELFF. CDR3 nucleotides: TGTGCCAGCAGTTTGCGGACCGGGGGCTTCAACACCGGGGAGCTGTTTTTT.

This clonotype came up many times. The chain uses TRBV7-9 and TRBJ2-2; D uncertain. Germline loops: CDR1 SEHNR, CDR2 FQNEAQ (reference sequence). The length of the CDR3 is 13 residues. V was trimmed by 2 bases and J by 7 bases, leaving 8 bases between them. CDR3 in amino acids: CASSLTDLGELFF. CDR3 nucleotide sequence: TGTGCCAGCAGCTTAACGGATCTCGGGGAGCTGTTTTTT.

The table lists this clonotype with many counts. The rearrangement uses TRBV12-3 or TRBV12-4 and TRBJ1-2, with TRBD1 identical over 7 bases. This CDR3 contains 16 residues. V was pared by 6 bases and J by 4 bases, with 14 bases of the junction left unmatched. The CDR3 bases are TGTGCCAGCAGCCCAAACGACAGGGTACTTCGCTATGGCTACACCTTC. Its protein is CASSPNDRVLRYGYTF.

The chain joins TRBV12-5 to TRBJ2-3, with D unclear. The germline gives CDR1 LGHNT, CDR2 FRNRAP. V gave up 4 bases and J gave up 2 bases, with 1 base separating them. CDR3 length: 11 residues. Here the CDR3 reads CASGYTDTQYF. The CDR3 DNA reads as TGTGCTAGTGGTTACACAGATACGCAGTATTTT. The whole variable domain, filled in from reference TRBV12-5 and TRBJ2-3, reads DARVTQTPRHKVTEMGQEVTMRCQPILGHNTVFWYRQTMMQGLELLAYFRNRAPLDDSGMPKDRFSAEMPDATLATLKIQPSEPRDSAVYFCASGYTDTQYFGPGTRLTVL.

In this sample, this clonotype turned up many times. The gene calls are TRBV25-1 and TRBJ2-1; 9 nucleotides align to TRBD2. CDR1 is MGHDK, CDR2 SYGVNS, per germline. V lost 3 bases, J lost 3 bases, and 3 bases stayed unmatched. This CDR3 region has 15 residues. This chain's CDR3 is CASSDSGGGYNEQFF. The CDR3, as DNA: TGTGCCAGCAGTGATAGCGGGGGCGGCTACAATGAGCAGTTCTTC.

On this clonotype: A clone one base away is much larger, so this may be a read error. The CDR3 spells CASSYPGEMNEQYF. CDR3 in DNA: TGTGCCAGCAGTTACCCTGGGGAGATGAACGAGCAGTACTTC. V is TRBV6-2 or TRBV6-3 and J is TRBJ2-7, with D maybe TRBD2 (5 bases). The CDR3 runs to 14 residues. Per germline, CDR1 MNHEY and CDR2 SVGEGT. The V end was cut by 2 bases, the J end by 5 bases, with 13 bases between.

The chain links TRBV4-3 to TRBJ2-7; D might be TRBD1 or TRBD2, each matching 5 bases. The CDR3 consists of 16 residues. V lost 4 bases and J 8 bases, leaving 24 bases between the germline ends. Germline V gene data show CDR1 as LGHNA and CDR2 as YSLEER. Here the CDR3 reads CASSPSALRVGDQQYF. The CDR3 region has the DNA TGCGCCAGCAGCCCCTCAGCTTTAAGGGTGGGGGATCAGCAGTACTTC.

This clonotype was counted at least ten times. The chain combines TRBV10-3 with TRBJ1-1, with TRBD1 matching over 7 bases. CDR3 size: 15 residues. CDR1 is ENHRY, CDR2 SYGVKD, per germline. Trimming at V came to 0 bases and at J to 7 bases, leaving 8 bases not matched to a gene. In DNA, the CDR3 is TGTGCCATCAGTGAGTCTAAGGGGACAGTAAATGAAGCTTTCTTT. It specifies CAISESKGTVNEAFF.

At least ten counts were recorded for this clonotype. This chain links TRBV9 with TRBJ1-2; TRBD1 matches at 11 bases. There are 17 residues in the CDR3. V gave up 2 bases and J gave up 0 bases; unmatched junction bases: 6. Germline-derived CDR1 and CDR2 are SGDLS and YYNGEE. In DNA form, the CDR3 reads TGTGCCAGCAGCGTGGGACAGGGGGATTACTCTAACTATGGCTACACCTTC. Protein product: CASSVGQGDYSNYGYTF.

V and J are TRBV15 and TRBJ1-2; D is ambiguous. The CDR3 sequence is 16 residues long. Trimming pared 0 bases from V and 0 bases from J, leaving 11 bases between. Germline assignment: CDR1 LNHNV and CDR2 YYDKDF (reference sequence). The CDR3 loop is CATSRDRAVPNYGYTF. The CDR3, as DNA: TGTGCCACCAGCAGAGATCGGGCAGTCCCTAACTATGGCTACACCTTC.

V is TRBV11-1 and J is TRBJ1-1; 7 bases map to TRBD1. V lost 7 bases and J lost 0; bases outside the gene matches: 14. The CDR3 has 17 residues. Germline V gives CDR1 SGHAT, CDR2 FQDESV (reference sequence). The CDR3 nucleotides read TGTGCCAGCACCCTAGGGACAGAGGCTCTTATGAACACTGAAGCTTTCTTT. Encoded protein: CASTLGTEALMNTEAFF.

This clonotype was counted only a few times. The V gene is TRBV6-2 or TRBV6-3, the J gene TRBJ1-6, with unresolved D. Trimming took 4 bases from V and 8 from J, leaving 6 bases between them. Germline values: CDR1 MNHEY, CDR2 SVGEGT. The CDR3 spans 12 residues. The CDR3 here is CASSFTDSPLHF. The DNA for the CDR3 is TGTGCCAGCAGTTTTACGGATTCACCCCTCCACTTT.

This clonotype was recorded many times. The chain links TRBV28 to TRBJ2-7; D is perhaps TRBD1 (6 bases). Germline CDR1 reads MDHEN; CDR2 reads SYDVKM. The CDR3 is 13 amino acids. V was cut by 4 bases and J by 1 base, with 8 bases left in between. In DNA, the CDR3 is TGTGCCAGCAGTTGGGACACTTCCTACGAGCAGTACTTC. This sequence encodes CASSWDTSYEQYF.

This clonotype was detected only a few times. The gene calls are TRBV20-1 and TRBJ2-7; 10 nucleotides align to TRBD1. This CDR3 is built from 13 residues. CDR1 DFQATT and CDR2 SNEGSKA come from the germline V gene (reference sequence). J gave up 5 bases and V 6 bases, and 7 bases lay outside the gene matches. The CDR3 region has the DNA TGCAGTGCAACCGGGACAGGGGTCGACGAGCAGTACTTC. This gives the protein CSATGTGVDEQYF.

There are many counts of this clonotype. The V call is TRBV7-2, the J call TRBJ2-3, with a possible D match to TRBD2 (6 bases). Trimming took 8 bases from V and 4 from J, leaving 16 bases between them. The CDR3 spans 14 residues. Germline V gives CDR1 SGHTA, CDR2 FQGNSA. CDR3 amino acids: CASGAGGAADTQYF. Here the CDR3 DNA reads TGTGCCAGCGGGGCCGGAGGGGCAGCAGATACGCAGTATTTT.

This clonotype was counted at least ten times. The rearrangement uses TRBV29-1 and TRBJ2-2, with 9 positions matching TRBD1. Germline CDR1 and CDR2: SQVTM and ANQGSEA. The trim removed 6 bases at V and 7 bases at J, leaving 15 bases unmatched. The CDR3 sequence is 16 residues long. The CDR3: CSVRIRGQGSNGELFF. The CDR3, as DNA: TGCAGCGTGAGGATAAGGGGACAGGGCTCGAACGGGGAGCTGTTTTTT.

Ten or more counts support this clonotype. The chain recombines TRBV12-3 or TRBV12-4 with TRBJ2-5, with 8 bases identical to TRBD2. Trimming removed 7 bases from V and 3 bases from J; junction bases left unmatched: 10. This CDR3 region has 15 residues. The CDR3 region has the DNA TGTGCCAGCACCTCAGAGCGGGAGAAGAAAGAGACCCAGTACTTC. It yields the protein CASTSEREKKETQYF.

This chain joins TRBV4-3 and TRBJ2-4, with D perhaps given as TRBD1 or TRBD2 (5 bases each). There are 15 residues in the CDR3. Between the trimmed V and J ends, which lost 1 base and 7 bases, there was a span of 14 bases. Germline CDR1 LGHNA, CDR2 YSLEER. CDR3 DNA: TGCGCCAGCAGCCAAGGGGTGGCCGGGGCGAACATTCAGTACTTC. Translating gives CASSQGVAGANIQYF.